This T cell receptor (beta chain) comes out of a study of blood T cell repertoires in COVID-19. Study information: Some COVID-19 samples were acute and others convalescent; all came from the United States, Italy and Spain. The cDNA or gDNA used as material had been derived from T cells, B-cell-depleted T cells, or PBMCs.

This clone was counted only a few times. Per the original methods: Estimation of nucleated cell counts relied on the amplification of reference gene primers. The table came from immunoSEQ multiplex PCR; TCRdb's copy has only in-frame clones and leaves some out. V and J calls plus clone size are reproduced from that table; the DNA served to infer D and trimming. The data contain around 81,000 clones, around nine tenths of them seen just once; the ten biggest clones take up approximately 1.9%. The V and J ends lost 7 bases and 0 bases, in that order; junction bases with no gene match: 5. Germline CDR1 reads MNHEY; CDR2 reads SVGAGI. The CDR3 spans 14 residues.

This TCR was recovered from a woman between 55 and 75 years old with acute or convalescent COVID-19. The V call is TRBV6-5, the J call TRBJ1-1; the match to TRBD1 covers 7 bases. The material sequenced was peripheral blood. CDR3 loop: CASTSRGLNTEAFF. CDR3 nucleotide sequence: TGTGCCAGCACCTCTAGGGGGCTGAACACTGAAGCTTTCTTT.